This TCR beta chain was sequenced for a study of early T cells in non-severe SARS-CoV-2 infection. Overall study: Sequenced bulk RNA came from whole blood that was unsorted, and chains were unpaired.

This clonotype was picked up many times. Its antigen is undetermined. Unique molecular identifiers tagged individual cDNA molecules. MiXCR was run by TCRdb on the 5' RACE reads, yielding one entry per CDR3 protein. This sample has around 37,000 distinct CDR3 sequences, with around 9% found just once. Study results and limitations: VDJdb matching favored anti-spike CD8 responses, missing private and CD4 specificities.

The CDR3 spans 13 residues. V lost 4 bases to trimming and J lost 4 bases, with 10 bases between them. Specimen: whole blood. This receptor was identified in an adult who was a healthcare worker with PCR-confirmed SARS-CoV-2 infection or an uninfected control (not recorded which). V usage is TRBV12-3 or TRBV12-4 and J usage is TRBJ1-1; D gene uncertain. The CDR3: CASSSTSGTEAFF. CDR3 bases: TGTGCCAGCAGTTCGACCAGCGGCACTGAAGCTTTCTTT.